Presented here are 27 T cell receptor beta chains from one specimen sequenced in a study of blood T cell repertoires in COVID-19. The assay was immunoSEQ multiplex PCR, and TCRdb's table has in-frame clones only and misses some. The sample holds about 110,000 clones, 89% seen once. The sequenced material came from peripheral blood. The receptors originated from a man aged 40-50 years with active or convalescent COVID-19.

The chain uses TRBV9 and TRBJ2-1; possibly TRBD2 for D (5 bases). There are 13 residues in the CDR3. Trimming stripped 2 bases from V and 8 bases from J, with 11 bases between. Germline CDR1 SGDLS, CDR2 YYNGEE. CDR3 region: CASSVGVGDEQFF. The CDR3 DNA is TGTGCCAGCAGCGTCGGGGTTGGGGATGAGCAGTTCTTC.

The V and J genes are TRBV7-3 and TRBJ2-5; the D gene is possibly TRBD2 (6 bases). V shed 1 base and J shed 5 bases, with 8 bases lying between them. This CDR3 is built from 13 residues. Germline lookup yields CDR1 SGHTA and CDR2 FQGTGA. This chain's CDR3 is CASSLNGGETQYF. The DNA for the CDR3 is TGTGCCAGCAGCTTAAATGGGGGGGAGACCCAGTACTTC.

CDR3 protein: CASSLNGGQPQHF. The CDR3 coding sequence is TGTGCCAGCAGTCTGAACGGGGGTCAGCCCCAGCATTTT. This rearrangement joins TRBV28 to TRBJ1-5, with D perhaps matching TRBD1 (5 bases). CDR1 and CDR2 (germline): MDHEN, SYDVKM. V lost 5 bases and J 6 bases, leaving 11 bases between the germline ends. The CDR3 runs to 13 residues.

The rearrangement joins TRBV5-4 to TRBJ1-1; 7 positions agree with TRBD1. CDR1 and CDR2 (germline): SGHNT, YYREEE (reference sequence). The CDR3 has 14 residues. V gave up 1 base and J gave up 2 bases; unmatched junction bases: 2. CDR3: CASSLLGGNTEAFF. The CDR3 coding sequence is TGTGCCAGCAGCTTGCTAGGGGGCAACACTGAAGCTTTCTTT.

The chain links TRBV24-1 to TRBJ2-3; TRBD1 matches 11 bases. Trimming removed 9 bases from V and 4 bases from J; junction bases left unmatched: 2. Germline V gene lookup returns CDR1 KGHDR and CDR2 SFDVKD. The CDR3 is made up of 13 amino acids. CDR3 region: CATEGQGADTQYF. The CDR3 DNA sequence: TGTGCCACCGAGGGACAGGGGGCAGATACGCAGTATTTT.

The V gene is TRBV6-2 or TRBV6-3, the J gene TRBJ2-3; D is perhaps TRBD2 (6 bases). Germline CDR1 and CDR2: MNHEY and SVGEGT. V was shortened by 2 bases and J by 6 bases, with 15 bases between the two germline ends. CDR3 size: 15 residues. CDR3: CASSYNGGFKDTQYF. For the CDR3, the DNA is TGTGCCAGCAGTTACAACGGGGGTTTTAAGGATACGCAGTATTTT.

This clone was found a few times. V is TRBV19 and J is TRBJ1-5; 9 bases agree with TRBD1. The junction had 9 bases not matched to a gene; V was cut back by 5 bases and J by 7 bases. This CDR3 spans 15 amino acids. In germline, CDR1 is LNHDA, CDR2 SQIVND (reference sequence). The CDR3 is CASSRDRALRQPQHF. The CDR3 coding sequence is TGTGCCAGTAGTCGGGACAGGGCCCTTCGACAGCCCCAGCATTTT.

The chain is built from TRBV30 and TRBJ2-7, with TRBD1 identical over 8 bases. Per germline, CDR1 GTSNPN and CDR2 SVGIG (reference sequence). This CDR3 contains 12 residues. V was pared by 3 bases and J by 3 bases, with 1 base of the junction left unmatched. This CDR3 reads CAWSGTGYEQYF. CDR3 sequence (DNA): TGTGCCTGGAGCGGGACAGGCTACGAGCAGTACTTC.

J is TRBJ2-6 and V is TRBV6-2 or TRBV6-3; D is uncertain. V was cut by 4 bases and J by 2 bases, with 12 bases left in between. This CDR3 has 16 residues. Germline CDR1 is MNHEY and CDR2 is SVGEGT. The CDR3 nucleotides are TGTGCCAGCAGTTCGGGTCTCAGAACTGGGGCCAACGTCCTGACTTTC. It specifies CASSSGLRTGANVLTF.

The gene calls are TRBV12-3 or TRBV12-4 and TRBJ1-3, with 7 bases that match TRBD1. The ends lost 7 bases at V and 7 bases at J; junction bases unmatched: 4. The CDR3 totals 12 residues. CDR3 nucleotides: TGTGCCAGCAACGCACAGGGGAACACCATATATTTT. Amino acid sequence: CASNAQGNTIYF.

This clone was found once. V and J are TRBV6-6 and TRBJ2-1; 10 nucleotides agree with TRBD2. The germline gives CDR1 MNHNY, CDR2 SVGAGI (reference sequence). This CDR3 region has 16 residues. Germline trimming cut 5 bases from V and 7 bases from J; bases unmatched to any gene: 11. The CDR3 region has the DNA TGTGCCAGCAGTGCCCGGCTAGCGGGAGAAGATAATGAGCAGTTCTTC. Translation: CASSARLAGEDNEQFF.

V gene TRBV7-9 combines with J gene TRBJ2-3; TRBD1 matches at 10 bases. V shed 5 bases and J 4 bases; nucleotides not matched to a gene: 9. CDR1 is SEHNR and CDR2 is FQNEAQ in the germline V gene (reference sequence). This CDR3 is 16 amino acids long. The CDR3 is CASSKEGTGVPDTQYF. The CDR3 coding sequence is TGTGCCAGCAGCAAAGAAGGGACAGGGGTACCAGATACGCAGTATTTT.

The chain joins TRBV29-1 to TRBJ2-5, with TRBD2 matching 8 bases. The CDR3 runs to 15 residues. V was clipped by 3 bases and J by 5 bases; unmatched bases: 11. CDR1 is SQVTM, CDR2 ANQGSEA, per germline. CDR3 nucleotides: TGCAGCGTTGATCGGCTCTCGGCTAGCGGGGAGACCCAGTACTTC. It translates to CSVDRLSASGETQYF.

The chain has TRBV7-9 and TRBJ2-7; D remains unclear. This CDR3 comprises 14 residues. V dropped 4 bases and J dropped 3 bases, with 13 bases sitting between them. Germline V gene sequence: CDR1 SEHNR, CDR2 FQNEAQ (reference sequence). The DNA of the CDR3 is TGTGCCAGCAGCTGGGCAGGAATTTACTACGAGCAGTACTTC. It encodes CASSWAGIYYEQYF.

The chain employs TRBV28 and TRBJ1-1; 8 nucleotides match TRBD1. The CDR3 runs 13 residues. The trim removed 6 bases at V and 6 bases at J, leaving 6 bases unmatched. The germline gives CDR1 MDHEN, CDR2 SYDVKM. The CDR3 DNA reads TGTGCCAGCAGAGGACAGGGAGACTCTGAAGCTTTCTTT. Its protein product is CASRGQGDSEAFF.

The chain combines TRBV6-5 with TRBJ1-1, with D possibly TRBD1 on 6 matching bases. Trimming removed 5 bases at V and 4 bases at J, with 8 bases between. The CDR3 totals 12 residues. Germline V CDR1 and CDR2: MNHEY, SVGAGI. CDR3 nucleotides: TGTGCCAGCAGTATACAGGGCACTGAAGCTTTCTTT. Its translation is CASSIQGTEAFF.

The chain recombines TRBV2 with TRBJ1-6, with 7 positions matching TRBD1. After removal of 6 bases from V and 5 bases from J, the junction contained 7 bases not matched to a gene. From germline, CDR1 is SNHLY and CDR2 FYNNEI. The CDR3 sequence is 15 residues long. CDR3 DNA sequence: TGTGCCAGCAGACTCGACAGGGCGAATAATTCACCCCTCCACTTT. Its protein product is CASRLDRANNSPLHF.

The genes are TRBV6-5 and TRBJ1-6; no reliable D call. The germline V gene has CDR1 MNHEY and CDR2 SVGAGI. This CDR3 contains 13 residues. The V and J ends lost 0 bases and 12 bases respectively, with 9 bases between them. CDR3 region: CASSYSSVRPLHF. For the CDR3, the DNA is TGTGCCAGCAGTTACTCGAGCGTACGACCCCTCCACTTT.

The V gene is TRBV5-5, the J gene TRBJ2-1, with 7 bases matching TRBD1. Trimming removed 4 bases from V and 2 bases from J; junction bases left unmatched: 6. CDR1 is SGHKS, CDR2 YYEKEE, per germline (reference sequence). The CDR3 extends over 15 amino acids. The CDR3 DNA follows: TGTGCCAGCAGCCCAGGGGGAGCCACCTACAATGAGCAGTTCTTC. Translated, it gives CASSPGGATYNEQFF.

This chain links TRBV30 with TRBJ1-2; TRBD1 is a possible D gene (6 bases). CDR1 GTSNPN and CDR2 SVGIG come from the germline V gene (reference sequence). The V end was cut by 1 base, the J end by 4 bases, with 22 bases between. The CDR3 runs to 17 residues. The CDR3 protein is CAWSGGPGRRGGYGYTF. The CDR3 coding sequence is TGTGCCTGGAGTGGTGGACCAGGGCGGAGAGGGGGCTATGGCTACACCTTC. The variable domain in full, with the rest retrieved from reference TRBV30 and TRBJ1-2, is SQTIHQWPATLVQPVGSPLSLECTVEGTSNPNLYWYRQAAGRGLQLLFYSVGIGQISSEVPQNLSASRPQDRQFILSSKKLLLSDSGFYLCAWSGGPGRRGGYGYTFGSGTRLTVV.

V gene TRBV28 combines with J gene TRBJ2-1; D is undetermined. In germline, CDR1 is MDHEN, CDR2 SYDVKM. The CDR3 consists of 14 residues. V gave up 5 bases and J gave up 4 bases, with 12 bases separating them. In DNA, the CDR3 is TGTGCCAGCAGTCCAACCGAGTCGTACAATGAGCAGTTCTTC. As protein: CASSPTESYNEQFF.

This clone was counted a single time. The J gene is TRBJ1-6, the V gene TRBV19, with D uncertain. Germline CDR1 reads LNHDA; CDR2 reads SQIVND (reference sequence). This CDR3 is built from 15 residues. With 4 bases removed from V and 7 bases from J, the gap between germline ends came to 14 bases. The CDR3 here is CASSTAPGGNSPLHF. CDR3 DNA: TGTGCCAGTAGTACGGCCCCAGGAGGGAATTCACCCCTCCACTTT.

The chain has TRBV7-2 and TRBJ1-3, with a tentative D call TRBD1 (5 bases). In germline, CDR1 is SGHTA, CDR2 FQGNSA. Trimming stripped 6 bases from V and 0 bases from J, with 18 bases between. The CDR3 has 17 amino acids. DNA for the CDR3: TGTGCCAGCAGTTATCTAACAACAGGAAACTCTGGAAACACCATATATTTT. This codes for CASSYLTTGNSGNTIYF.

The chain is built from TRBV5-4 and TRBJ2-3, with 8 nucleotides matching TRBD2. V was clipped by 1 base and J by 6 bases; unmatched bases: 10. Per germline, CDR1 SGHNT and CDR2 YYREEE (reference sequence). CDR3 length equals 16 residues. CDR3 in DNA: TGTGCCAGCAGCTTGCCAGCGGGGGACCTCGTCGATACGCAGTATTTT. Translating gives CASSLPAGDLVDTQYF.

The chain recombines TRBV11-2 with TRBJ2-5; 7 bases are a match to TRBD1. The V gene's germline CDR1 is SGHAT and CDR2 FQNNGV. J gave up 5 bases and V 4 bases, and 10 bases lay outside the gene matches. CDR3 size: 15 residues. CDR3 in amino acids: CASSSNRGRSETQYF. The CDR3 region has the DNA TGTGCCAGCAGCTCGAACAGGGGTAGAAGCGAGACCCAGTACTTC.

This chain connects TRBV30 to TRBJ1-1; a possible D gene is TRBD1 (5 bases). The germline CDR1 and CDR2 sequences are GTSNPN and SVGIG (reference sequence). This CDR3 contains 11 residues. The DNA for the CDR3 is TGTGCGGCGGGGACGAACACTGAAGCTTTCTTT. Translating gives CAAGTNTEAFF.

This clone came up once. The chain joins TRBV2 to TRBJ1-1; D might be TRBD1 (5 bases). The CDR3 is 14 residues long. V gave up 4 bases and J gave up 1 base, with 10 bases separating them. CDR1 is SNHLY, CDR2 FYNNEI, per germline. In DNA, the CDR3 is TGTGCCAGCAGTGGGCAGGGCACGAACACTGAAGCTTTCTTT. Protein sequence: CASSGQGTNTEAFF.